These T cell receptor beta chains were read from a single sample in a study of T cells in localized non-small cell lung cancer. TCRdb keeps only in-frame clones here, not all; method: immunoSEQ multiplex PCR. The table lists more than 15,000 clones, 80% to 90% of them singletons, with about 35% in the top ten. Sequencing was performed on peripheral blood, taken before any cancer treatment. The receptors derive from a male donor aged 60 or over with stage III lung adenocarcinoma. CDR3s include the opening cysteine and the closing phenylalanine or tryptophan. Fields, in order: V gene, J gene, clone size, D gene, CDR3 DNA, CDR3 protein. D genes are given only for firm matches. Rows give clone size only sometimes, using once, few, many, or a class for an expanded clone.

TRBV9	TRBJ2-5	.	TRBD2	TGTGCCAGCAGCGTAAGTTTGACTAGCGGGGGAGCGGGGCGCCAAGAGACCCAGTACTTC	CASSVSLTSGGAGRQETQYF
TRBV7-8	TRBJ2-3	few	.	TGTGCCAGCAGCTTAGAAGGGGCCCCTAGCACAGATACGCAGTATTTT	CASSLEGAPSTDTQYF
TRBV4-1	TRBJ1-1	.	TRBD1	TGCGCCAGCAGCCAAGATTGGGACAGGGGGTTACCTGAAGCTTTCTTT	CASSQDWDRGLPEAFF
TRBV20-1	TRBJ1-2	.	.	TGCAGTGCTAGAGACTCGTATGGCTACACCTTC	CSARDSYGYTF
TRBV6-6	TRBJ1-2	.	TRBD1	TGTGCCAGCAGTACCACAGGGGGAAGGGGCTACACCTTC	CASSTTGGRGYTF
TRBV2	TRBJ2-3	once	.	TGTGCCAGCAGTGATGCGGACGAAACAGATACGCAGTATTTT	CASSDADETDTQYF
TRBV5-6	TRBJ2-7	.	.	TGTGCCAGCAGCCTGGGTGAGGGTGGCTACGAGCAGTACTTC	CASSLGEGGYEQYF
TRBV5-1	TRBJ2-1	.	.	TGCGCCAGCAGCTGGACCTGGGGTGAGCAGTTCTTC	CASSWTWGEQFF
TRBV27	TRBJ2-1	.	TRBD1	TGTGCCAGCAGTCCCCCCGACAGGGCTAGTTACAATGAGCAGTTCTTC	CASSPPDRASYNEQFF
TRBV6-5	TRBJ2-2	.	.	TGTGCCAGCAGTCGGGGGATCAGCGCCGGGGAGCTGTTTTTT	CASSRGISAGELFF
TRBV5-6	TRBJ2-7	.	TRBD1	TGTGCCAGCAGCCATAAGCCCCAGGGGGACTACGAGCAGTACTTC	CASSHKPQGDYEQYF
TRBV11-2	TRBJ2-1	.	.	TGTGCCAGCAGCTTAAACCGGGGAGGCCCCAATGAGCAGTTCTTC	CASSLNRGGPNEQFF
TRBV5-4	TRBJ1-4	few	.	TGTGCCAGCAGCTTGTCACTAAGCAACGATGAAAAACTGTTTTTT	CASSLSLSNDEKLFF
TRBV29-1	TRBJ2-3	.	TRBD2	TGCAGCGTTGAAGTGTCGCCTAGCGGGGGGTTTGTCGCAGATACGCAGTATTTT	CSVEVSPSGGFVADTQYF
TRBV19	TRBJ1-4	.	.	TGTGCCAGTAGTATCGGTGTTTCGCCTGAAAAACTGTTTTTT	CASSIGVSPEKLFF
TRBV18	TRBJ1-2	.	.	TGTGCCAGCTCATCCGATTTATCGGATGGCTACACCTTC	CASSSDLSDGYTF
TRBV19	TRBJ1-1	few	TRBD1	TGTGCCAGTAGTAGTCGGGACAGGGGGATCAACACTGAAGCTTTCTTT	CASSSRDRGINTEAFF
TRBV14	TRBJ2-7	.	.	TGTGCCAGCAGCCAAGCGCTACAGGGCTACGAGCAGTACTTC	CASSQALQGYEQYF
TRBV6-1	TRBJ2-2	once	TRBD1	TGTGCCAGCAGACCTGGACAGGGGAACACCGGGGAGCTGTTTTTT	CASRPGQGNTGELFF
TRBV11-1	TRBJ2-7	.	TRBD1	TGTGCCAACAGGTCCCGCGACAGGGGTTCCTACGAGCAGTACTTC	CANRSRDRGSYEQYF
TRBV5-1	TRBJ1-1	.	.	TGCGCCAGCAGCTTGGGAATGAACACTGAAGCTTTCTTT	CASSLGMNTEAFF
TRBV10-2	TRBJ2-3	.	TRBD2	TGCGCCAGCAGGGATTGGGTAGCGGGGGACACAGATACGCAGTATTTT	CASRDWVAGDTDTQYF
TRBV2	TRBJ2-2	.	.	TGTGCCAGCAGTTATGCAAACACCGGGGAGCTGTTTTTT	CASSYANTGELFF
TRBV27	TRBJ2-7	.	TRBD1	TGTGCCAGCAGTGCTCACCGACAGGGGGCTCGGGAGCAGTACTTC	CASSAHRQGAREQYF
TRBV7-9	TRBJ1-5	.	.	TGTGCCAGCAGCTTTTCAGATCAGCCCCAGCATTTT	CASSFSDQPQHF
TRBV4-1	TRBJ1-5	.	.	TGCGCCAGCAGCCAAGATGTAGGGAGGTACAATCAGCCCCAGCATTTT	CASSQDVGRYNQPQHF
TRBV27	TRBJ1-4	.	TRBD1	TGTGCCAGCAGTCGGACAGGCACTAATGAAAAACTGTTTTTT	CASSRTGTNEKLFF
TRBV7-9	TRBJ2-3	.	.	TGTGCCAGCAGCCCCCTGGCGTCAGATACGCAGTATTTT	CASSPLASDTQYF
TRBV18	TRBJ2-7	.	.	TGTGCCAGCTCACCAGGCACAGCAGCCTACGAGCAGTACTTC	CASSPGTAAYEQYF
TRBV4-1	TRBJ1-1	.	TRBD1	TGCGCCAGCAGCCAAGTAGACAGGGAGAGCACTGAAGCTTTCTTT	CASSQVDRESTEAFF
TRBV13	TRBJ2-7	few	.	TGTGCCAGCAGCCGAGACAGGGGAGGGTCCTACGAGCAGTACTTC	CASSRDRGGSYEQYF